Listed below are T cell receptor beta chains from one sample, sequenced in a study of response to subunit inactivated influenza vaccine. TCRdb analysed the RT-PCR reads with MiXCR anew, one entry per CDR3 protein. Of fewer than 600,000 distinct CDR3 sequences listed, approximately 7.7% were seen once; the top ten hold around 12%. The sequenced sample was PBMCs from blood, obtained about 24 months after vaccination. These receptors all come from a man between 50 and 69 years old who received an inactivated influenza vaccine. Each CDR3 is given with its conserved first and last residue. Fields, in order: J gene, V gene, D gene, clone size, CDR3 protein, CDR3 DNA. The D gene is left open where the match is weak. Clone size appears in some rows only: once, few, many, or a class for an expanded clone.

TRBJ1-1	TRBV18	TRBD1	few	CASSPPGRGLTEAFF	TGTGCCAGCTCACCACCGGGCAGGGGGCTGACTGAAGCTTTCTTT
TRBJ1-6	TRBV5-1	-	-	CASSLEGSAFGSPLHF	TGCGCCAGCAGCTTGGAGGGGAGCGCCTTTGGATCACCCCTCCACTTT
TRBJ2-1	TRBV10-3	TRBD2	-	CAISVSTSGSYEQFF	TGTGCCATCAGTGTCTCGACTAGCGGGAGCTATGAGCAGTTCTTC
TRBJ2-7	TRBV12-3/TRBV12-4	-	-	CASSLTVSYEKYF	TGTGCCAGCAGTCTAACGGTCTCCTACGAGAAGTACTTC
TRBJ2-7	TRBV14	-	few	CASSRWDGPYEQYF	TGTGCCAGCAGCCGTTGGGACGGCCCCTACGAGCAGTACTTC
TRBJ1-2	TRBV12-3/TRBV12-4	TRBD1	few	CASSPGDSQVYGYTF	TGTGCCAGCAGCCCCGGGGACAGCCAGGTCTATGGCTACACCTTC
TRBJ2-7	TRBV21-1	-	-	CASSTQVSYEQYF	TGTGCCAGCAGCACACAGGTTTCGTACGAGCAGTACTTC
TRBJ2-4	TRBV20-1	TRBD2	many	CSAREGGGQNIQYF	TGCAGTGCTAGAGAGGGCGGGGGTCAAAACATTCAGTACTTC
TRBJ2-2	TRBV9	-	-	CASNRDTGELFF	TGTGCCAGCAACAGGGACACCGGGGAGCTGTTTTTT
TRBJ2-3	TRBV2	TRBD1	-	CASSERDRVSVTDTQYF	TGTGCCAGCAGTGAACGGGACAGGGTATCGGTCACAGATACGCAGTATTTT
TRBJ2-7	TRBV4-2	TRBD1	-	CASSQSGDRDEQYF	TGTGCCAGCAGCCAAAGTGGCGACAGGGACGAGCAGTACTTC